This record looks at one TCR beta chain sequence and its context. This specimen belongs to a study of blood T cell repertoires in COVID-19. Some clones are missing from TCRdb's copy, which holds only in-frame ones; the method was immunoSEQ multiplex PCR. The sample carries over 200,000 clones, approximately 87% recorded once. The CDR3 sequence is 15 residues long. V trimming: 6 bases; J trimming: 2 bases; junction bases outside the gene matches: 6. The germline V gene encodes CDR1 MNHEY and CDR2 SVGEGT. This chain connects TRBV6-2 or TRBV6-3 to TRBJ2-3; the match to TRBD2 covers 9 bases. The TCR originated in a woman in her forties or fifties with acute or convalescent COVID-19. Sample: peripheral blood. The CDR3 DNA reads TGTGCCAGCAGCCCACTAGCGGGCCACACAGATACGCAGTATTTT. Amino acid sequence: CASSPLAGHTDTQYF.